Presented here are 3 T cell receptor beta chains from one specimen sequenced in a study of T cell responses to AZD1222 COVID-19 vaccine. The protocol was immunoSEQ multiplex PCR, while the TCRdb copy is restricted to in-frame clones and leaves out a portion. Here the sample spans roughly 90,000 clones, 65% to 90% being singletons. The input for sequencing was peripheral blood, taken on day 0 of AZD1222 vaccination. These receptor sequences come from an adult in good health.

V is TRBV27 and J is TRBJ1-2, with TRBD1 identical over 10 bases. The germline V gene has CDR1 MNHEY and CDR2 SMNVEV (reference sequence). This CDR3 is built from 14 residues. V shed 5 bases and J 5 bases; nucleotides not matched to a gene: 5. The CDR3 DNA reads as TGTGCCAGCAGTCGTGGACAGGGGGGTTATGGCTACACCTTC. Translated: CASSRGQGGYGYTF.

The chain is built from TRBV7-3 and TRBJ2-1; a weak D match, TRBD1 (5 bases). CDR1 and CDR2 (germline): SGHTA, FQGTGA. This CDR3 has 17 amino acids. Trimming pared 1 base from V and 1 base from J, leaving 14 bases between. CDR3 loop: CASSLSNQGPSYNEQFF. The CDR3 nucleotides read TGTGCCAGCAGCTTAAGCAATCAGGGCCCTTCCTACAATGAGCAGTTCTTC.

The gene calls are TRBV29-1 and TRBJ2-1, with 8 bases lining up with TRBD1. Per the germline V gene, CDR1 is SQVTM and CDR2 is ANQGSEA. CDR3 length equals 15 residues. V shed 6 bases, J shed 7 bases, and the junction held 14 bases outside the gene matches. The CDR3 region has the DNA TGCAGCGTCCTCGGACAGGGCGACCTACTAAATGAGCAGTTCTTC. Amino acid sequence: CSVLGQGDLLNEQFF.